This T cell receptor beta chain was sequenced in a study of T cells in Graves' hyperthyroidism and ophthalmopathy. Amplification yielded TCR beta CDR3 regions, with RNA transcripts as the source. HTBI primers were the set used in a first-round RT-PCR of the TCR CDR3. TCRdb ran MiXCR on the multiplex PCR reads and lists one entry per CDR3 protein. This table holds about half a million distinct CDR3 sequences, 20% found once. The ends were cut back, 7 bases at V and 0 bases at J, with 7 bases in the middle. CDR3 length: 12 residues. CDR1 MDHEN and CDR2 SYDVKM come from the germline V gene. This clonotype was counted many times.

The sequence came from a man aged 18 to 30 with Graves' hyperthyroidism. Sequences were obtained from blood. The gene calls are TRBV28 and TRBJ2-7; a possible D gene is TRBD1 (5 bases). The CDR3 region is CASKQDSYEQYF. The CDR3 DNA is TGTGCCAGCAAACAGGACTCCTACGAGCAGTACTTC.